One and the same sample provided the 17 T cell receptor beta chains below, sequenced in a study of cytomegalovirus exposure and HLA in healthy donors. The PCR used 60 Vbeta and 13 Jbeta primers. Sequencing was performed with immunoSEQ multiplex PCR; in TCRdb, only in-frame clones are kept and a portion is missing. The table has around 130,000 clones, approximately 67% seen once; the top ten hold under 7.5%. The sequencing input was PBMCs. Receptors were obtained from an older woman in good health and CMV-seronegative.

The table lists this clone with a few counts. V gene TRBV6-5 combines with J gene TRBJ2-5; a weak D match, TRBD2 (5 bases). The CDR3 has 12 residues. Trimming took off 6 bases at V and 4 bases at J, with 9 bases between the two ends. Germline V CDR1 and CDR2: MNHEY, SVGAGI. Here the CDR3 DNA reads TGTGCCAGCAGGACGGGGTCAGAGACCCAGTACTTC. Residues: CASRTGSETQYF.

This clone was counted only a few times. The V call is TRBV19, the J call TRBJ1-1; perhaps TRBD1 as D (5 bases). Germline values: CDR1 LNHDA, CDR2 SQIVND (reference sequence). This CDR3 has 12 amino acids. With 6 bases removed from V and 4 bases from J, the gap between germline ends came to 9 bases. The CDR3 sequence: CASRLQGTEAFF. As DNA, the CDR3 is TGTGCCAGTAGACTGCAGGGCACTGAAGCTTTCTTT.

The chain employs TRBV5-1 and TRBJ2-7, with 7 positions matching TRBD1. The CDR3 has 14 amino acids. The germline CDR1 and CDR2 sequences are SGHRS and YFSETQ. V was clipped by 4 bases and J by 1 base; unmatched bases: 5. The CDR3 DNA follows: TGCGCCAGCAGCCCCCAGGGGGTGTCCTACGAGCAGTACTTC. This gives the protein CASSPQGVSYEQYF. Full variable domain (remainder filled in from reference TRBV5-1 and TRBJ2-7): KAGVTQTPRYLIKTRGQQVTLSCSPISGHRSVSWYQQTPGQGLQFLFEYFSETQRNKGNFPGRFSGRQFSNSRSEMNVSTLELGDSALYLCASSPQGVSYEQYFGPGTRLTVT.

The V and J genes are TRBV6-5 and TRBJ1-2; the match to TRBD1 covers 8 bases. The CDR3 is made up of 15 amino acids. V lost 4 bases, J lost 7 bases, and 11 bases stayed unmatched. Looked up from germline, CDR1 is MNHEY and CDR2 is SVGAGI. The CDR3 DNA reads TGTGCCAGCAGTTTAGCCGCCGGACAGGGAGGTGGCTACACCTTC. It is translated as CASSLAAGQGGGYTF.

The chain links TRBV18 to TRBJ2-7; 7 bases are a match to TRBD1. CDR3 length: 16 amino acids. CDR1 is KGHSH and CDR2 is LQKENI in the germline V gene. V shed 0 bases, J shed 1 base, and the junction held 6 bases outside the gene matches. CDR3: CASSPPTGVGSYEQYF. The CDR3 DNA reads as TGTGCCAGCTCACCACCTACAGGGGTAGGGTCCTACGAGCAGTACTTC.

The CDR3 is CASSEAPTAYNSPLHF. The CDR3 nucleotides read TGCGCCAGCAGTGAGGCACCGACTGCCTATAATTCACCCCTCCACTTT. The chain carries TRBV10-1 and TRBJ1-6; D not certain. This CDR3 region has 16 residues. The V end lost 2 bases, the J end lost 2 bases, and 10 bases lay between the germline ends. CDR1 is WNHNN, CDR2 SYGVQD, per germline (reference sequence).

The rearrangement links TRBV5-1 to TRBJ2-2; TRBD2 might be the D (5 bases). Trimming stripped 9 bases from V and 0 bases from J, with 18 bases between. CDR1 and CDR2 from the germline V gene are SGHRS and YFSETQ. The CDR3 length is 16 residues. The CDR3 loop reads CATRAGETANTGELFF. CDR3 in DNA: TGCGCCACCCGCGCGGGTGAGACTGCGAACACCGGGGAGCTGTTTTTT.

The CDR3 sequence: CASSLETGGLGAFF. In DNA, the CDR3 is TGTGCCAGCAGCCTAGAGACAGGGGGCCTCGGGGCTTTCTTT. This rearrangement joins TRBV7-6 to TRBJ1-1, with 10 nucleotides matching TRBD1. The CDR3 has 14 residues. J gave up 11 bases and V 5 bases, and 11 bases lay outside the gene matches. Germline V lookup: CDR1 SGHVS, CDR2 FNYEAQ.

V and J are TRBV7-2 and TRBJ1-2; possible D gene TRBD1, 5 bases. The germline CDR1 and CDR2 sequences are SGHTA and FQGNSA. The CDR3 covers 12 residues. The V gene lost 2 bases and the J gene lost 5 bases, with 6 bases spanning the gap. CDR3 region: CASSLQGYGYTF. Written as DNA, the CDR3 is TGTGCCAGCAGCTTACAGGGTTATGGCTACACCTTC.

The V call is TRBV2, the J call TRBJ1-6; 9 bases fit TRBD1. There are 14 residues in the CDR3. Germline trimming cut 6 bases from V and 9 bases from J; bases unmatched to any gene: 6. Germline V lookup: CDR1 SNHLY, CDR2 FYNNEI. DNA for the CDR3: TGTGCCAGCAGCGGGACAGGGTCGATTTCACCCCTCCACTTT. Protein product: CASSGTGSISPLHF. The entire variable domain, with the rest obtained from reference TRBV2 and TRBJ1-6, is as follows: EPEVTQTPSHQVTQMGQEVILRCVPISNHLYFYWYRQILGQKVEFLVSFYNNEISEKSEIFDDQFSVERPDGSNFTLKIRSTKLEDSAMYFCASSGTGSISPLHFGNGTRLTVT.

This chain connects TRBV27 to TRBJ2-3, with no clear D. CDR1 and CDR2 from the germline V gene are MNHEY and SMNVEV (reference sequence). The CDR3 totals 13 residues. V dropped 3 bases and J dropped 3 bases, with 7 bases sitting between them. CDR3 DNA: TGTGCCAGCAGTTTCGTCAGAACAGATACGCAGTATTTT. Translated: CASSFVRTDTQYF.

The chain uses TRBV5-6 and TRBJ2-2; the D gene is possibly TRBD2 (5 bases). Trimming stripped 2 bases from V and 4 bases from J, with 12 bases between. The CDR3 has 15 amino acids. The germline gives CDR1 SGHDT, CDR2 YYEEEE. The CDR3 region is CASSFIRGITGELFF. In DNA form, the CDR3 reads TGTGCCAGCAGCTTTATTCGGGGTATCACCGGGGAGCTGTTTTTT.

The gene calls are TRBV7-9 and TRBJ2-2; no clear D. Germline CDR1 and CDR2: SEHNR and FQNEAQ (reference sequence). Trimming removed 3 bases at V and 1 base at J, with 6 bases between. This CDR3 region has 14 residues. This chain's CDR3 is CASSFSGNTGELFF. CDR3 nucleotide sequence: TGTGCCAGCAGCTTTTCCGGGAACACCGGGGAGCTGTTTTTT.

The CDR3 loop is CASNRQEETQYF. The CDR3 DNA reads TGTGCCAGCAACCGACAGGAAGAGACCCAGTACTTC. The gene calls are TRBV6-1 and TRBJ2-5; possible D gene TRBD1, 6 bases. CDR1 MNHNS and CDR2 SASEGT come from the germline V gene. The CDR3 runs to 12 residues. Trimming removed 7 bases at V and 3 bases at J, with 9 bases between.

This clone was seen more than once but under ten times. The chain carries TRBV9 and TRBJ2-3; 13 nucleotides align to TRBD2. The junction had 3 bases not matched to a gene; V was cut back by 2 bases and J by 6 bases. In germline, CDR1 is SGDLS, CDR2 YYNGEE. The CDR3 covers 15 residues. CDR3 residues: CASSVSGLAGDTQYF. CDR3 nucleotide sequence: TGTGCCAGCAGCGTGTCGGGACTAGCGGGGGATACGCAGTATTTT.

The sample holds a few counts of this clone. The V and J genes are TRBV7-2 and TRBJ2-7, with 7 bases fitting TRBD1. Germline CDR1 is SGHTA and CDR2 is FQGNSA. V lost 4 bases, J lost 4 bases, and 7 bases stayed unmatched. There are 14 residues in the CDR3. Written as DNA, the CDR3 is TGTGCCAGCAGCTCGACCGGGACAGCGTACGAGCAGTACTTC. It translates to CASSSTGTAYEQYF. The whole variable domain, remainder taken from reference TRBV7-2 and TRBJ2-7, is GAGVSQSPSNKVTEKGKDVELRCDPISGHTALYWYRQSLGQGLEFLIYFQGNSAPDKSGLPSDRFSAERTGGSVSTLTIQRTQQEDSAVYLCASSSTGTAYEQYFGPGTRLTVT.

The rearrangement links TRBV2 to TRBJ2-7; 7 bases are shared with TRBD2. V gave up 3 bases and J gave up 10 bases; unmatched junction bases: 3. Germline CDR1 and CDR2: SNHLY and FYNNEI. The CDR3 covers 11 residues. CDR3 sequence reads: CASSEGLSQYF. The CDR3 nucleotides are TGTGCCAGCAGTGAGGGACTATCTCAGTACTTC.